The 19 T cell receptor beta chains listed next were all sequenced from one sample in a study of a mutant IDH1 vaccine in newly diagnosed glioma (dated by TCRdb to the early 2020s). Explained via the paper, the time point label denotes: baseline, week 1 (first vaccination visit). The treatment or condition label on this specimen signifies: pre-vaccination baseline after standard-of-care therapy. The library was produced with the immunoSEQ multiplex PCR assay. As stored in TCRdb, this immuneACCESS dataset retains in-frame rearrangements with V and J assigned. A fraction of the clones does not appear; measured against another copy, unresolved V genes explain less than half of the discrepancy, and the remainder lacks a known reason. This sample comprises just under 95,000 clones, 80% to 90% of them detected only once. Of the sample, around 7% falls within the top ten clones. Specimen: PBMCs, collected from a glioma patient treated with radiotherapy, temozolomide or both. The receptors derive from a woman aged 50 to 60 with glioma.

The chain carries TRBV5-6 and TRBJ2-1; 7 bases map to TRBD2. The ends lost 0 bases at V and 7 bases at J; junction bases unmatched: 7. The CDR3 is 15 residues long. Germline V gene data show CDR1 as SGHDT and CDR2 as YYEEEE. CDR3 coding DNA: TGTGCCAGCAGCTTGGTCCCGATCGGGGGGAATGAGCAGTTCTTC. Protein sequence: CASSLVPIGGNEQFF.

This clone occurred a few times. The chain carries TRBV28 and TRBJ1-1; the D is unclear. Germline V gene data show CDR1 as MDHEN and CDR2 as SYDVKM. Trimming took off 8 bases at V and 3 bases at J, with 4 bases between the two ends. This CDR3 has 10 residues. The CDR3 nucleotides are TGTGCCAGCTCTCACACTGAAGCTTTCTTT. It encodes CASSHTEAFF.

The rearrangement uses TRBV6-1 and TRBJ2-5; 12 nucleotides match TRBD2. This CDR3 comprises 15 residues. The germline V gene encodes CDR1 MNHNS and CDR2 SASEGT. Trimming cost V 6 bases and J 4 bases; bases outside gene matches: 6. This chain's CDR3 is CASRILAGGGETQYF. CDR3 coding DNA: TGTGCCAGCAGGATACTAGCGGGGGGAGGAGAGACCCAGTACTTC.

The chain carries TRBV7-8 and TRBJ1-3; tentative D call: TRBD1 (6 bases). V gave up 3 bases and J gave up 3 bases, with 9 bases separating them. CDR3 length equals 14 residues. In germline, CDR1 is SGHVS, CDR2 FQNEAQ. The CDR3 sequence: CASSLRGFGNTIYF. CDR3 coding DNA: TGTGCCAGCAGCTTGAGGGGGTTTGGAAACACCATATATTTT.

The genes are TRBV14 and TRBJ2-1, with D unresolved. The CDR3 spans 13 residues. Germline V gene lookup returns CDR1 SGHDN and CDR2 FVKESK. The germline V and J ends were trimmed by 0 bases and 3 bases, with 3 bases remaining between them. This CDR3 reads CASSQDFYNEQFF. CDR3 coding DNA: TGTGCCAGCAGCCAAGACTTCTACAATGAGCAGTTCTTC. Variable domain in full (rest from reference TRBV14 and TRBJ2-1): EAGVTQFPSHSVIEKGQTVTLRCDPISGHDNLYWYRRVMGKEIKFLLHFVKESKQDESGMPNNRFLAERTGGTYSTLKVQPAELEDSGVYFCASSQDFYNEQFFGPGTRLTVL.

The rearrangement uses TRBV5-5 and TRBJ1-5, with 7 bases identical to TRBD1. Looked up from germline, CDR1 is SGHKS and CDR2 is YYEKEE (reference sequence). Germline trimming cut 4 bases from V and 5 bases from J; bases unmatched to any gene: 6. The CDR3 runs 14 residues. The CDR3 loop is CASSHDRVDQPQHF. The CDR3 DNA is TGTGCCAGCAGCCACGACAGGGTCGATCAGCCCCAGCATTTT.

This sequence joins TRBV18 and TRBJ2-5; no reliable D call. There are 14 residues in the CDR3. V lost 0 bases to trimming and J lost 2 bases, with 7 bases between them. Germline-derived CDR1 and CDR2 are KGHSH and LQKENI. The CDR3 spells CASSPPFQQETQYF. The DNA for the CDR3 is TGTGCCAGCTCACCACCGTTCCAGCAAGAGACCCAGTACTTC.

A note on this clone: Other nucleotide sequences in the sample specify the same CDR3. The chain has TRBV10-3 and TRBJ1-2, with a possible D match to TRBD1 (5 bases). Trimming left V 6 bases short and J 1 base short, with 6 bases between. From germline, CDR1 is ENHRY and CDR2 SYGVKD. CDR3 length: 12 residues. The CDR3 is CAISDSNYGYTF. The CDR3 DNA reads as TGTGCCATCAGCGACAGTAACTATGGCTACACCTTC.

V and J are TRBV19 and TRBJ2-7, with D perhaps being TRBD1 or TRBD2 (5 bases each). The CDR3 loop spans 15 amino acids. Germline CDR1 and CDR2: LNHDA and SQIVND (reference sequence). V shed 3 bases and J shed 7 bases, with 19 bases lying between them. CDR3 coding DNA: TGTGCCAGTAGTATGGGACGGAGGCCCCCTCAGGAGCAGTACTTC. This sequence encodes CASSMGRRPPQEQYF.

A word on this clone: Being one base from a much bigger clone, this may be a read error. Other DNA variants within this sample encode the same CDR3. V usage is TRBV7-2 and J usage is TRBJ1-4; D is perhaps TRBD1 (5 bases). Germline loops: CDR1 SGHTA, CDR2 FQGNSA. The CDR3 sequence is 16 residues long. CDR3 loop: CASSPRAFATNEKLFF. The CDR3 region has the DNA TGTGCCAGCAGCCCCAGGGCTTTTGCAACTAATGAAAAACTATTTTTT.

V is TRBV10-3 and J is TRBJ1-2, with a weak D call TRBD1 (5 bases). Germline CDR1 reads ENHRY; CDR2 reads SYGVKD. The germline V and J ends were trimmed by 11 bases and 1 base, with 20 bases remaining between them. The CDR3 is 15 amino acids. The DNA for the CDR3 is TGTGCCGTACAGTTCGGGGGAGATAATAACTATGGCTACACCTTC. This encodes CAVQFGGDNNYGYTF.

The chain links TRBV13 to TRBJ1-1, with 8 bases matching TRBD1. CDR1 and CDR2 from the germline V gene are PRHDT and FYEKMQ (reference sequence). The CDR3 runs 12 residues. The V gene end was trimmed by 5 bases and the J gene end by 11 bases; junction bases not matched to a gene: 7. Written as DNA, the CDR3 is TGTGCCAGCAGCACCAGGGGGCTTTGGGCTTTCTTT. It specifies CASSTRGLWAFF.

The J gene is TRBJ1-2, the V gene TRBV18; no clear D. The V gene's germline CDR1 is KGHSH and CDR2 LQKENI. Between the trimmed V and J ends, which lost 3 bases and 10 bases, there was a span of 18 bases. The length of the CDR3 is 14 residues. DNA of the CDR3: TGTGCCAGCTCACCCCCCGCCGGCGGGAACCTCTACACCTTC. This encodes CASSPPAGGNLYTF.

This rearrangement joins TRBV2 to TRBJ2-3; TRBD2 aligns across 7 bases. Germline V CDR1 and CDR2: SNHLY, FYNNEI. The CDR3 is 16 residues long. V shed 5 bases and J 0 bases; nucleotides not matched to a gene: 8. As DNA, the CDR3 is TGTGCCAGCAGTAACATAGCGGGTCCTAGCACAGATACGCAGTATTTT. As protein: CASSNIAGPSTDTQYF.

This chain uses TRBV7-3 with TRBJ2-3; D not resolved. V lost 1 base and J lost 4, with 12 bases in between. This CDR3 spans 15 amino acids. Germline loops: CDR1 SGHTA, CDR2 FQGTGA. The CDR3 here is CASSLRGRAADTQYF. The CDR3 nucleotides are TGTGCCAGCAGCTTAAGGGGAAGGGCTGCAGATACGCAGTATTTT.

This clone came up once. This chain links TRBV6-1 with TRBJ1-1; 7 bases line up with TRBD1. The trim removed 5 bases at V and 7 bases at J, leaving 7 bases unmatched. The germline V gene encodes CDR1 MNHNS and CDR2 SASEGT. This CDR3 is 13 amino acids long. This chain's CDR3 is CASSNRGTGEAFF. The DNA of the CDR3 is TGTGCCAGCAGTAACAGGGGAACGGGTGAAGCTTTCTTT.

The chain links TRBV7-6 to TRBJ1-3; no clear D gene. This CDR3 comprises 15 residues. The germline V gene has CDR1 SGHVS and CDR2 FNYEAQ. The V gene lost 3 bases and the J gene lost 0 bases, with 9 bases spanning the gap. The DNA for the CDR3 is TGTGCCAGCAGCTTCGTCGCCAGCTCTGGAAACACCATATATTTT. Translation gives CASSFVASSGNTIYF.

V and J are TRBV14 and TRBJ2-3, with unresolved D. V lost 1 base and J 12 bases, leaving 8 bases between the germline ends. The CDR3 covers 11 residues. Germline assignment: CDR1 SGHDN and CDR2 FVKESK. CDR3 nucleotide sequence: TGTGCCAGCAGCCAAGGTTGGCACCAGTATTTT. This translates into CASSQGWHQYF.

The chain uses TRBV28 and TRBJ2-7, with unresolved D. This CDR3 contains 11 residues. Trimming cost V 5 bases and J 4 bases, with 6 bases left between them. Germline loops: CDR1 MDHEN, CDR2 SYDVKM. CDR3 protein: CASSRRYEQYF. The CDR3 DNA reads as TGTGCCAGCAGTCGCAGATACGAGCAGTACTTC.